A selection of T cell receptor beta chains follows, all from one sample in a study of blood T cell repertoires in COVID-19. Data came from immunoSEQ multiplex PCR; TCRdb stores just in-frame clones and leaves some out. Here the sample spans hundreds of thousands of clones, 90% being singletons. Input material: PBMCs or T cells enriched from blood (not recorded which). Receptor source: a man in his sixties who had recovered from COVID-19. The CDR3 runs from the conserved cysteine through the conserved F or W. The order of the fields is V gene, D gene, J gene, CDR3 protein, CDR3 DNA. The D gene is left open where the match is weak.

v_gene: TRBV2
d_gene: NA
j_gene: TRBJ2-3
CDR3aa: CASRRGGSEDTQYF
CDR3nt: TGTGCCAGCAGACGCGGAGGATCCGAGGATACGCAGTATTTT

v_gene: TRBV30
d_gene: TRBD2
j_gene: TRBJ2-1
CDR3aa: CAWSFSGRGNEQFF
CDR3nt: TGTGCCTGGAGTTTCAGCGGGAGGGGCAATGAGCAGTTCTTC

v_gene: TRBV7-3
d_gene: TRBD1
j_gene: TRBJ1-6
CDR3aa: CASSSTDRGRISPLHF
CDR3nt: TGTGCCAGCAGCTCGACCGACAGGGGGAGAATTTCACCCCTCCACTTT

v_gene: TRBV27
d_gene: TRBD1
j_gene: TRBJ1-5
CDR3aa: CASSLYSGGGQPQHF
CDR3nt: TGTGCCAGCAGTTTATATTCAGGGGGCGGGCAGCCCCAGCATTTT

v_gene: TRBV5-1
d_gene: TRBD1
j_gene: TRBJ1-1
CDR3aa: CASSLGQGMNTEAFF
CDR3nt: TGCGCCAGCAGCTTGGGACAGGGGATGAACACTGAAGCTTTCTTT

v_gene: TRBV10-2
d_gene: NA
j_gene: TRBJ1-4
CDR3aa: CASSRGGTETKLFF
CDR3nt: TGCGCCAGCAGTCGCGGGGGAACCGAGACAAAACTGTTTTTT

v_gene: TRBV10-3
d_gene: NA
j_gene: TRBJ1-1
CDR3aa: CAISESTTGRHLEAFF
CDR3nt: TGTGCCATCAGTGAGTCGACGACCGGCAGGCACCTTGAAGCTTTCTTT

v_gene: TRBV4-1
d_gene: NA
j_gene: TRBJ1-4
CDR3aa: CASSQGVTVGGEKLFF
CDR3nt: TGCGCCAGCAGCCAAGGTGTAACAGTCGGGGGGGAAAAACTGTTTTTT

v_gene: TRBV6-5
d_gene: NA
j_gene: TRBJ1-4
CDR3aa: CASTQDRNEKLFF
CDR3nt: TGTGCCAGCACCCAAGACAGGAATGAAAAACTGTTTTTT

v_gene: TRBV2
d_gene: TRBD2
j_gene: TRBJ2-1
CDR3aa: CASRWTSAGSYNEQFF
CDR3nt: TGTGCCAGCAGGTGGACATCAGCGGGGAGTTACAATGAGCAGTTCTTC

v_gene: TRBV18
d_gene: NA
j_gene: TRBJ1-5
CDR3aa: CASSPNGGGSNQPQHF
CDR3nt: TGTGCCAGCTCACCCAACGGGGGAGGCAGCAATCAGCCCCAGCATTTT